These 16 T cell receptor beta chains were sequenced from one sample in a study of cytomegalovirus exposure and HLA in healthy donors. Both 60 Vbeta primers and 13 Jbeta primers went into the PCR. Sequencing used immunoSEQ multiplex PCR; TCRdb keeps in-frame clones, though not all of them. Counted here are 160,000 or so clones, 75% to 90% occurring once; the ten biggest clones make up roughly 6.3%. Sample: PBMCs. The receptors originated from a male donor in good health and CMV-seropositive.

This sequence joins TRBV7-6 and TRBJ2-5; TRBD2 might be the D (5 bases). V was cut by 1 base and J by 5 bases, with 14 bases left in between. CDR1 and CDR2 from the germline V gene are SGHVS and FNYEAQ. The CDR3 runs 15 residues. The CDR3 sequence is CASSLVGSSGETQYF. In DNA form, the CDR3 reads TGTGCCAGCAGCTTAGTGGGGAGCAGTGGGGAGACCCAGTACTTC.

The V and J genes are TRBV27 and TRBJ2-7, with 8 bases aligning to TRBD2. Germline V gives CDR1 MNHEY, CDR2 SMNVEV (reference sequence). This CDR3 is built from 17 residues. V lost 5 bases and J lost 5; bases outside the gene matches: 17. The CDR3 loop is CASSPPGTRWVTHEQYF. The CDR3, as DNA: TGTGCCAGCAGTCCACCCGGGACTAGGTGGGTTACGCACGAGCAGTACTTC.

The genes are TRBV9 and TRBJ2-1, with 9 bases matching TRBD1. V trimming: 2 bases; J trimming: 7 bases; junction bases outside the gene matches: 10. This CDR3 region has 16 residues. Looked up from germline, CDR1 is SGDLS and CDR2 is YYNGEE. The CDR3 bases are TGTGCCAGCAGCGTGGCGGTGGGACAGGGATTGAATGAGCAGTTCTTC. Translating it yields CASSVAVGQGLNEQFF.

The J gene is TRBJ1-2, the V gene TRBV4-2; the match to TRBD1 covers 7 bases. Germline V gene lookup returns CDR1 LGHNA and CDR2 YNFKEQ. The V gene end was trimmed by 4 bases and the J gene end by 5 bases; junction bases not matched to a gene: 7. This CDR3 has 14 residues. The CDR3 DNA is TGTGCCAGCAGCCCCAAGGGGGGACAGTATGGCTACACCTTC. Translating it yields CASSPKGGQYGYTF.

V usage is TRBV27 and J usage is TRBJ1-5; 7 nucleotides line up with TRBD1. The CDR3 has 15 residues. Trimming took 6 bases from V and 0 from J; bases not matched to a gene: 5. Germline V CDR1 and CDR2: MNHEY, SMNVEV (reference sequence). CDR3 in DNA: TGTGCCAGCAGACCCGGACAGGTTAGCAATCAGCCCCAGCATTTT. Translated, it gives CASRPGQVSNQPQHF.

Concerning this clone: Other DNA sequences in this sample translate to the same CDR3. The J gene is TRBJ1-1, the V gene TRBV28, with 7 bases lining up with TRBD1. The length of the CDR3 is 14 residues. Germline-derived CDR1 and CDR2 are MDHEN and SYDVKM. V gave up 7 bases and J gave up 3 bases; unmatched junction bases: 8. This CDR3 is CASTNRGFYTEAFF. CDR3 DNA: TGTGCCAGCACCAACAGGGGATTCTACACTGAAGCTTTCTTT.

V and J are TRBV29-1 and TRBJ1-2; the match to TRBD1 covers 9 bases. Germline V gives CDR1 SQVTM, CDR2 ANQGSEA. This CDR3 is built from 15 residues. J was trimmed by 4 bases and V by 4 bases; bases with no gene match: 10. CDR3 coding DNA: TGCAGCGTTGTACAGGGGGCGAGCGGAAGCTATGGCTACACCTTC. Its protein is CSVVQGASGSYGYTF.

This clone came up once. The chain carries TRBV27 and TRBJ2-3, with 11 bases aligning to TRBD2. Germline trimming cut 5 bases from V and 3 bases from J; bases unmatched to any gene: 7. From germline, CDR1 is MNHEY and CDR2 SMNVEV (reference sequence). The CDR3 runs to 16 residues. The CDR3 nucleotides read TGTGCCAGCAGTCCCGATAGCGGGAGGGGGACAGATACGCAGTATTTT. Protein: CASSPDSGRGTDTQYF.

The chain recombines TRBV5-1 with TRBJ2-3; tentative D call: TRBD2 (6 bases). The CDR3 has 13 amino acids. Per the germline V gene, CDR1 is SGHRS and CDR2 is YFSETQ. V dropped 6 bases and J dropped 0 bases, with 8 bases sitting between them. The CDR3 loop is CASTAGSTDTQYF. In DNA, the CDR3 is TGCGCCAGCACGGCGGGAAGCACAGATACGCAGTATTTT. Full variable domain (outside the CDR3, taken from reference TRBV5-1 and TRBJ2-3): KAGVTQTPRYLIKTRGQQVTLSCSPISGHRSVSWYQQTPGQGLQFLFEYFSETQRNKGNFPGRFSGRQFSNSRSEMNVSTLELGDSALYLCASTAGSTDTQYFGPGTRLTVL.

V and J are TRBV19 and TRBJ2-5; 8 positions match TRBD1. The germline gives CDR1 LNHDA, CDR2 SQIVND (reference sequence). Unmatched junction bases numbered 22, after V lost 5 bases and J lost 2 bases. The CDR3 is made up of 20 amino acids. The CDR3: CASSHLDGRQGARWQETQYF. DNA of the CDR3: TGTGCCAGTAGTCACCTAGATGGGAGGCAGGGGGCAAGATGGCAAGAGACCCAGTACTTC. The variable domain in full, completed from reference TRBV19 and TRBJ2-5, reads DGGITQSPKYLFRKEGQNVTLSCEQNLNHDAMYWYRQDPGQGLRLIYYSQIVNDFQKGDIAEGYSVSREKKESFPLTVTSAQKNPTAFYLCASSHLDGRQGARWQETQYFGPGTRLLVL.

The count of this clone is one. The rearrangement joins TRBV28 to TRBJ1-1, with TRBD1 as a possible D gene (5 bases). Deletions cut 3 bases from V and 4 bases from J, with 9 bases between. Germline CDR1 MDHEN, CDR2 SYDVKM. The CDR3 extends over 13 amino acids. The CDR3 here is CASSFGGVTEAFF. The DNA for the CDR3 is TGTGCCAGCAGTTTTGGGGGGGTCACTGAAGCTTTCTTT.

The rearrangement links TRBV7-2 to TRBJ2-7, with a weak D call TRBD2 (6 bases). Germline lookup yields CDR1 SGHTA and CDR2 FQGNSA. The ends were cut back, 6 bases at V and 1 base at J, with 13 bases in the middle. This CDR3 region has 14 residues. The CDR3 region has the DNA TGTGCCAGCAGTTCCGGGAGAGGTTCCTACGAGCAGTACTTC. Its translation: CASSSGRGSYEQYF.

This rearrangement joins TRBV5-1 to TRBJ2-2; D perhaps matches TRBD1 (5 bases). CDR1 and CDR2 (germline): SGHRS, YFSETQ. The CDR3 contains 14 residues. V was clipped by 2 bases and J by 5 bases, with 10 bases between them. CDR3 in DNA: TGCGCCAGCAGCTTTTCAGGGATGACCGGGGAGCTGTTTTTT. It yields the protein CASSFSGMTGELFF.

This CDR3 reads CASSPPEDNYGYTF. CDR3 coding DNA: TGTGCCAGCTCACCACCGGAGGACAACTATGGCTACACCTTC. This chain joins TRBV18 and TRBJ1-2, with D uncertain. With 0 bases removed from V and 2 bases from J, the gap between germline ends came to 7 bases. Germline assignment: CDR1 KGHSH and CDR2 LQKENI. The CDR3 is made up of 14 amino acids.

In DNA, the CDR3 is TGTGCCAGCAGCTTGCCGAGGATTCGGGGTAACTATGGCTACACCTTC. Encoded protein: CASSLPRIRGNYGYTF. This chain connects TRBV5-6 to TRBJ1-2, with D uncertain. Germline lookup yields CDR1 SGHDT and CDR2 YYEEEE. The CDR3 covers 16 residues. The V end lost 1 base, the J end lost 1 base, and 14 bases lay between the germline ends.

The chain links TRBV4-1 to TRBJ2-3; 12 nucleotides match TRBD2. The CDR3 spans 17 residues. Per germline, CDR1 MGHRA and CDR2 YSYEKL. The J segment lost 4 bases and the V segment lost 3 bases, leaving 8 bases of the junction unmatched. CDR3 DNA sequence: TGCGCCAGCAGCCAGGAACGGACTAGCGGGGCCGCAGATACGCAGTATTTT. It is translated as CASSQERTSGAADTQYF.